One and the same sample provided the 5 T cell receptor beta chains below, sequenced in a study of blood T cell repertoires in COVID-19. Repertoires were generated with immunoSEQ multiplex PCR, while TCRdb's copy carries only in-frame clones and drops some. Of nearly 70,000 clones in the sample, roughly 88% were seen once. Sequencing was carried out using peripheral blood. The receptors stem from a woman aged 70-85 years with acute or convalescent COVID-19.

This chain uses TRBV7-8 with TRBJ2-7; 11 bases are shared with TRBD2. The trim removed 5 bases at V and 1 base at J, leaving 7 bases unmatched. Germline CDR1 is SGHVS and CDR2 is FQNEAQ. The CDR3 covers 16 residues. The CDR3 coding sequence is TGTGCCAGCAGCCTCCTAGCGGGGGGTCCGTCCTACGAGCAGTACTTC. Protein: CASSLLAGGPSYEQYF.

This chain links TRBV18 with TRBJ1-5; D perhaps matches TRBD1 (6 bases). CDR1 and CDR2 (germline): KGHSH, LQKENI. The CDR3 spans 15 residues. The V gene lost 8 bases and the J gene lost 2 bases, with 16 bases spanning the gap. The DNA for the CDR3 is TGTGCCAGCATTCCCGGGGGGCAGGGCAATCAGCCCCAGCATTTT. Protein: CASIPGGQGNQPQHF.

This clone was picked up one time. A read error may produce the germline difference seen at one junction end. This rearrangement joins TRBV7-7 to TRBJ2-1; TRBD2 matches at 10 bases. The CDR3 length is 16 residues. Germline CDR1 reads SSHAT; CDR2 reads FNYEAQ (reference sequence). The CDR3 is CASSVSGLASYNEQFF. DNA for the CDR3: TGTGCTAGCAGCGTCTCGGGACTAGCGAGTTACAATGAGCAGTTCTTC.

This chain connects TRBV6-5 to TRBJ1-1; 8 bases match TRBD1. CDR3 size: 14 residues. Per the germline V gene, CDR1 is MNHEY and CDR2 is SVGAGI. The V gene end was trimmed by 6 bases and the J gene end by 0 bases; junction bases not matched to a gene: 3. CDR3 amino acids: CASSPGGVNTEAFF. The CDR3 DNA is TGTGCCAGCAGCCCAGGGGGCGTGAACACTGAAGCTTTCTTT.

The chain has TRBV27 and TRBJ2-1; D may be TRBD2 (5 bases). Germline assignment: CDR1 MNHEY and CDR2 SMNVEV (reference sequence). The CDR3 has 14 residues. Trimming took off 5 bases at V and 3 bases at J, with 11 bases between the two ends. DNA for the CDR3: TGTGCCAGCAGTCCTCTAGCCATCTACAATGAGCAGTTCTTC. Its translation: CASSPLAIYNEQFF.